Below, 31 T cell receptor beta chains from the same sample are listed, as sequenced in a study of T cells after yellow fever vaccination. TCRdb passed the 5' RACE reads through MiXCR, listing each CDR3 protein once. The table shows approximately 610,000 distinct CDR3 sequences, with about 15% occurring only once. Material: PBMCs, obtained 5 days after the first yellow fever vaccination. The receptors come from a young man who received the YFV17D yellow fever vaccine.

The rearrangement joins TRBV18 to TRBJ2-1; D is uncertain. Germline V gives CDR1 KGHSH, CDR2 LQKENI. Trimming removed 3 bases at V and 9 bases at J, with 12 bases between. This CDR3 region has 13 residues. The CDR3 protein is CASSPPPPGEQFF. The CDR3 DNA reads as TGTGCCAGCTCACCGCCCCCCCCTGGTGAGCAGTTCTTC.

The rearrangement links TRBV27 to TRBJ2-1, with TRBD1 identical over 7 bases. This CDR3 contains 13 residues. CDR1 is MNHEY and CDR2 is SMNVEV in the germline V gene (reference sequence). Trimming cost V 3 bases and J 7 bases; bases outside gene matches: 3. The CDR3 region has the DNA TGTGCCAGCAGTTTGACAGGGCTGAATGAGCAGTTCTTC. As protein: CASSLTGLNEQFF.

This clonotype was recorded many times. The V gene is TRBV5-1, the J gene TRBJ2-3, with a possible D match to TRBD1 (5 bases). CDR3 length: 16 residues. V lost 4 bases and J 1 base, leaving 16 bases between the germline ends. The germline CDR1 and CDR2 sequences are SGHRS and YFSETQ. In DNA, the CDR3 is TGCGCCAGCAGCATGGATTTCTCAGGGCGCACAGATACGCAGTATTTT. The encoded protein is CASSMDFSGRTDTQYF.

This clonotype was observed a handful of times. The chain employs TRBV2 and TRBJ2-1, with a tentative D call TRBD1 (5 bases). CDR1 is SNHLY, CDR2 FYNNEI, per germline. Trimming took off 5 bases at V and 5 bases at J, with 13 bases between the two ends. The CDR3 has 14 amino acids. The CDR3 DNA reads TGTGCCAGCAGTTGGGGTATGGGGCACAATGAGCAGTTCTTC. Encoded protein: CASSWGMGHNEQFF.

The V gene is TRBV20-1, the J gene TRBJ2-4, with 7 bases matching TRBD2. Germline V gene lookup returns CDR1 DFQATT and CDR2 SNEGSKA (reference sequence). This CDR3 has 15 residues. With V trimmed by 3 bases and J by 4 bases, 9 bases remained unmatched. The CDR3 DNA sequence: TGCAGTGCTAGTGTATACCAGCGGGAAAAAAACATTCAGTACTTC. This translates into CSASVYQREKNIQYF.

This clonotype was seen more than once but under ten times. The chain joins TRBV4-3 to TRBJ2-3; no firm D call. The germline gives CDR1 LGHNA, CDR2 YSLEER. V lost 0 bases, J lost 0 bases, and 13 bases lay in between. The CDR3 contains 17 residues. The CDR3 sequence is CASSQDTGPLSTDTQYF. CDR3 DNA sequence: TGCGCCAGCAGCCAAGATACCGGTCCCCTCAGCACAGATACGCAGTATTTT.

This clonotype was seen only a few times. The chain joins TRBV3-1 to TRBJ2-5; 7 bases fit TRBD1. Germline V gene sequence: CDR1 LGHDT, CDR2 YNNKEL (reference sequence). V shed 6 bases, J shed 5 bases, and the junction held 12 bases outside the gene matches. The CDR3 length is 15 residues. The CDR3 DNA reads TGTGCCAGCAGTAACAACGTAGGGGGCGCGGAGACCCAGTACTTC. It is translated as CASSNNVGGAETQYF.

The rearrangement links TRBV6-1 to TRBJ2-6, with D hard to call. In germline, CDR1 is MNHNS, CDR2 SASEGT. Trimming shortened V by 8 bases and J by 0 bases, and 14 bases separated the two germline ends. CDR3 length: 16 residues. Here the CDR3 DNA reads TGTGCCAGCCAACGAGCCAGAGGCTCTGGGGCCAACGTCCTGACTTTC. This codes for CASQRARGSGANVLTF.

This chain joins TRBV7-2 and TRBJ2-2; D possibly corresponds to TRBD2 (7 bases). Germline lookup yields CDR1 SGHTA and CDR2 FQGNSA. This CDR3 has 17 amino acids. Trimming removed 0 bases at V and 6 bases at J, with 17 bases between. The CDR3 reads CASSLARRGGAPGELFF. The CDR3 DNA follows: TGTGCCAGCAGCTTAGCGCGGAGGGGGGGGGCACCCGGGGAGCTGTTTTTT.

The V call is TRBV19, the J call TRBJ2-5; weak D call: TRBD1 (5 bases). The germline V gene encodes CDR1 LNHDA and CDR2 SQIVND (reference sequence). V lost 6 bases and J lost 5, with 16 bases in between. The CDR3 is made up of 14 amino acids. The DNA of the CDR3 is TGTGCCAGTAGCTCAAAGGGGAATTCGGAGACCCAGTACTTC. Amino acid sequence: CASSSKGNSETQYF.

The chain uses TRBV7-3 and TRBJ2-5, with D perhaps TRBD2 (6 bases). The CDR3 has 15 residues. Germline CDR1 and CDR2: SGHTA and FQGTGA. Deletions cut 5 bases from V and 0 bases from J, with 13 bases between. The DNA for the CDR3 is TGTGCCAGCAGCCCAAGAGGCGGGAACCAAGAGACCCAGTACTTC. Translating it yields CASSPRGGNQETQYF.

This chain uses TRBV2 with TRBJ1-5; D is unclear. Germline CDR1 and CDR2: SNHLY and FYNNEI. The CDR3 runs to 11 residues. The germline V and J ends were trimmed by 0 bases and 11 bases, with 5 bases remaining between them. The CDR3 DNA reads TGTGCCAGCAGTGAAGCCGGGACCCAGCATTTT. It yields the protein CASSEAGTQHF.

The DNA of the CDR3 is TGTGCCAGCAGCTCCAGGGACAGGGTGATTTTCACTGAAGCTTTCTTT. This translates into CASSSRDRVIFTEAFF. The chain carries TRBV7-2 and TRBJ1-1; 9 nucleotides agree with TRBD1. This CDR3 contains 16 residues. Germline trimming cut 4 bases from V and 4 bases from J; bases unmatched to any gene: 10. The V gene's germline CDR1 is SGHTA and CDR2 FQGNSA. Based on the CDR3 plus reference TRBV7-2 and TRBJ1-1, the full variable domain is GAGVSQSPSNKVTEKGKDVELRCDPISGHTALYWYRQSLGQGLEFLIYFQGNSAPDKSGLPSDRFSAERTGGSVSTLTIQRTQQEDSAVYLCASSSRDRVIFTEAFFGQGTRLTVV.

The rearrangement links TRBV20-1 to TRBJ2-7; 8 bases agree with TRBD2. The CDR3 contains 15 residues. The germline V gene has CDR1 DFQATT and CDR2 SNEGSKA (reference sequence). J was trimmed by 7 bases and V by 0 bases; bases with no gene match: 11. The CDR3 bases are TGCAGTGCTAGAGATGCGGCGCGGGGGGAGGTGGAGCAGTACTTC. Translated: CSARDAARGEVEQYF.

This clonotype turned up a few times. The chain employs TRBV2 and TRBJ2-4, with TRBD1 matching over 7 bases. Germline values: CDR1 SNHLY, CDR2 FYNNEI. V was clipped by 7 bases and J by 1 base; unmatched bases: 7. CDR3 length: 15 amino acids. The CDR3 nucleotides are TGTGCCAGCATGCTACAGGGGTTGGCCAAAAACATTCAGTACTTC. Protein product: CASMLQGLAKNIQYF.

This clonotype was recorded a few times. The rearrangement joins TRBV6-1 to TRBJ2-1; 15 positions agree with TRBD2. Looked up from germline, CDR1 is MNHNS and CDR2 is SASEGT. CDR3 length equals 16 residues. The ends lost 6 bases at V and 7 bases at J; junction bases unmatched: 7. The DNA for the CDR3 is TGTGCCAGCAGGCGGACTAGCGGGGGGGCAGTGAATGAGCAGTTCTTC. Protein: CASRRTSGGAVNEQFF.

This chain joins TRBV7-3 and TRBJ2-6; D remains ambiguous. V lost 1 base and J 4 bases, leaving 8 bases between the germline ends. The CDR3 contains 15 residues. CDR1 SGHTA and CDR2 FQGTGA come from the germline V gene. The CDR3, as DNA: TGTGCCAGCAGCTTAATTCGTCGGGGGGCCAACGTCCTGACTTTC. Protein sequence: CASSLIRRGANVLTF. Complete variable domain (other parts from reference TRBV7-3 and TRBJ2-6): GAGVSQTPSNKVTEKGKYVELRCDPISGHTALYWYRQSLGQGPEFLIYFQGTGAADDSGLPNDRFFAVRPEGSVSTLKIQRTERGDSAVYLCASSLIRRGANVLTFGAGSRLTVL.

This clonotype was counted a few times. A much larger clone lies one base from this, so it may be a read error. This chain connects TRBV27 to TRBJ2-3; 7 nucleotides line up with TRBD2. The CDR3 has 15 amino acids. J gave up 1 base and V 3 bases, and 4 bases lay outside the gene matches. Germline loops: CDR1 MNHEY, CDR2 SMNVEV (reference sequence). CDR3 protein: CASSFTGGGTDTQYF. The CDR3, as DNA: TGTGCCAGCAGTTTCACGGGGGGTGGCACAGATACGCAGTATTTT.

This clonotype came up a few times. The chain uses TRBV5-1 and TRBJ2-3; 8 bases are shared with TRBD1. The V and J ends lost 4 bases and 5 bases, in that order; junction bases with no gene match: 6. The CDR3 length is 14 residues. Germline V gives CDR1 SGHRS, CDR2 YFSETQ. The CDR3 DNA follows: TGCGCCAGCAGCCCTGGCAGGGGGCGAGATACGCAGTATTTT. Protein product: CASSPGRGRDTQYF.

The V gene is TRBV4-3, the J gene TRBJ2-7; 13 nucleotides line up with TRBD2. The CDR3 runs to 14 residues. Germline trimming cut 7 bases from V and 3 bases from J; bases unmatched to any gene: 3. Germline V gene data show CDR1 as LGHNA and CDR2 as YSLEER. CDR3 residues: CASKGLAGYYEQYV. The CDR3 coding sequence is TGCGCCAGCAAGGGACTAGCGGGGTACTACGAGCAGTACGTC.

This clonotype was detected only a few times. CDR3 coding DNA: TGCGCCAGCAGCTATTTGGGCGGGGAGACCCAGTACTTC. It codes for CASSYLGGETQYF. The chain employs TRBV5-1 and TRBJ2-5, with D possibly matching TRBD2 (5 bases). From germline, CDR1 is SGHRS and CDR2 YFSETQ. Trimming pared 3 bases from V and 5 bases from J, leaving 11 bases between. This CDR3 has 13 residues.

The chain is built from TRBV7-6 and TRBJ1-5, with D unresolved. Trimming removed 0 bases from V and 0 bases from J, with 9 bases in between. Germline V CDR1 and CDR2: SGHVS, FNYEAQ. The CDR3 extends over 16 amino acids. Here the CDR3 reads CASSLAAGNSNQPQHF. CDR3 sequence (DNA): TGTGCCAGCAGCTTAGCTGCAGGAAATAGCAATCAGCCCCAGCATTTT.

This sequence joins TRBV10-1 and TRBJ2-3, with D perhaps matching TRBD1 or TRBD2 (5 bases each). Deletions cut 6 bases from V and 6 bases from J, with 13 bases between. The CDR3 has 13 amino acids. In germline, CDR1 is WNHNN, CDR2 SYGVQD (reference sequence). The CDR3 coding sequence is TGCGCCAGCAGAGCCGGGGCTAGGGATACGCAGTATTTT. This codes for CASRAGARDTQYF.

This rearrangement joins TRBV5-6 to TRBJ2-1; D gene unclear. The CDR3 runs 15 residues. Germline CDR1 SGHDT, CDR2 YYEEEE. Deletions cut 0 bases from V and 11 bases from J, with 18 bases between. The DNA for the CDR3 is TGTGCCAGCAGCTTGGACAGTGCGGCGGCGGCGAAGCAGTTCTTC. The encoded protein is CASSLDSAAAAKQFF.

The table lists this clonotype with many counts. CDR3 bases: TGTGCCAGCAGTTTACGGGGGGGAGAGCAGTACGTC. It codes for CASSLRGGEQYV. The chain carries TRBV27 and TRBJ2-7; the match to TRBD2 covers 8 bases. CDR3 length: 12 amino acids. CDR1 MNHEY and CDR2 SMNVEV come from the germline V gene (reference sequence). The J segment lost 7 bases and the V segment lost 2 bases, leaving 1 base of the junction unmatched.

The chain joins TRBV28 to TRBJ2-2; D not resolved. Germline CDR1 reads MDHEN; CDR2 reads SYDVKM. The ends were cut back, 6 bases at V and 1 base at J, with 12 bases in the middle. This CDR3 is 15 amino acids long. CDR3 nucleotides: TGTGCCAGCAGAACCAGACAAGTGAACACCGGGGAGCTGTTTTTT. Its protein is CASRTRQVNTGELFF.

This clonotype came up a few times. This CDR3 is CASSPAGGVEETQYF. The CDR3 coding sequence is TGCGCCAGCAGCCCTGCGGGAGGGGTTGAGGAGACCCAGTACTTC. The chain couples TRBV5-1 to TRBJ2-5; TRBD2 aligns across 9 bases. J gave up 5 bases and V 4 bases, and 9 bases lay outside the gene matches. Germline V gene lookup returns CDR1 SGHRS and CDR2 YFSETQ. The CDR3 spans 15 residues.

Only a few counts were recorded for this clonotype. This chain uses TRBV3-1 with TRBJ2-7; 7 positions agree with TRBD2. J was trimmed by 5 bases and V by 4 bases; bases with no gene match: 11. Germline lookup yields CDR1 LGHDT and CDR2 YNNKEL (reference sequence). The CDR3 loop spans 15 amino acids. For the CDR3, the DNA is TGTGCCAGCAGCCGGGCTGGGCGGGGGTTCAACGAGCAGTACTTC. Residues: CASSRAGRGFNEQYF.

As for this clonotype: Mismatch with germline at one junction end may stem from a read error. DNA of the CDR3: TGTGCCTGCAGCTTTGAGATAAGCTATGGCTACACCTTC. Protein sequence: CACSFEISYGYTF. V and J are TRBV7-2 and TRBJ1-2; no definite D call. The length of the CDR3 is 13 residues. Germline V gene lookup returns CDR1 SGHTA and CDR2 FQGNSA.

The table lists this clonotype with many counts. The CDR3 bases are TGTGCCAGCAATACCTGGTACTCTGGGGCCAACGTCCTGACTTTC. Translated: CASNTWYSGANVLTF. The rearrangement links TRBV6-1 to TRBJ2-6; D unclear. The CDR3 consists of 15 residues. CDR1 MNHNS and CDR2 SASEGT come from the germline V gene. V lost 7 bases, J lost 0 bases, and 10 bases lay in between.

This clonotype has a count of ten or more. J is TRBJ1-5 and V is TRBV20-1; 8 bases are shared with TRBD1. The trim removed 3 bases at V and 7 bases at J, leaving 2 bases unmatched. This CDR3 has 12 amino acids. From germline, CDR1 is DFQATT and CDR2 SNEGSKA (reference sequence). DNA of the CDR3: TGCAGTGCTAGGACAGGGGAACAGCCCCAGCATTTT. Its protein is CSARTGEQPQHF.